The sequence of this T cell receptor (beta chain) was determined in a study of blood T cell repertoires in COVID-19. Across the whole study: The United States, Italy and Spain were the sources of the acute and convalescent COVID-19 samples.

The data were produced by immunoSEQ multiplex PCR, yet TCRdb's version contains in-frame clones alone and is incomplete. Found here are approximately 260,000 clones, 87% of them singletons; the top ten hold around 7.2%. V shed 6 bases and J shed 6 bases, with 9 bases lying between them. This CDR3 has 12 residues. This chain links TRBV12-3 or TRBV12-4 with TRBJ2-1; D gene uncertain. Sequencing was performed on peripheral blood. The TCR was taken from a man aged 55 to 69 who had recovered from COVID-19. CDR3 DNA sequence: TGTGCCAGCAGACACCCAGGCAATGAGCAGTTCTTC. Protein product: CASRHPGNEQFF.